Listed below are T cell receptor beta chains from one sample, sequenced in a study of CD8 T cells in ankylosing spondylitis. TCRdb reprocessed the 5' RACE reads with MiXCR, giving one entry per CDR3 protein. The sample has some 800,000 distinct CDR3 sequences; 12% are singletons. Sequencing was performed on blood, either unsorted or a sorted T cell fraction (not recorded which). These receptors were obtained from a male donor with ankylosing spondylitis. CDR3s include the opening cysteine and the closing phenylalanine or tryptophan. The D gene is left open where the match is weak. Not all rows give a size; the values are once, few, many and, for expanded clones, a class.

D gene,clone size,CDR3 length,V gene,J gene,CDR3 DNA,CDR3 protein
-,-,16,TRBV7-9,TRBJ2-2,TGTGCCAGCAGACCTCGGACAAGCGCGAACACCGGGGAGCTGTTTTTT,CASRPRTSANTGELFF
-,many,14,TRBV5-1,TRBJ2-3,TGCGCCAGCAGCTACCGACAGCCCCCAGATACGCAGTATTTT,CASSYRQPPDTQYF
-,few,12,TRBV6-1,TRBJ2-7,TGTGCCAGCAGTAGACATACCTACGAGCAGTACTTC,CASSRHTYEQYF
TRBD1,few,13,TRBV10-3,TRBJ2-7,TGTGCCATCAGGGACACAGGGGGCCACGAGCAGTACTTC,CAIRDTGGHEQYF
-,few,16,TRBV5-5,TRBJ1-1,TGTGCCAGCAGCTCCGACAGGCCGGCCGCGAACACTGAAGCTTTCTTT,CASSSDRPAANTEAFF
-,-,15,TRBV4-3,TRBJ2-7,TGCGCCAGCAGCCAATTCCAAATCGGGGACTACGAGCAGTACTTC,CASSQFQIGDYEQYF
-,few,13,TRBV29-1,TRBJ1-4,TGCAGCGTTGACCCAGGAACTAATGAAAAACTGTTTTTT,CSVDPGTNEKLFF
-,-,12,TRBV28,TRBJ2-1,TGTGCCAGCAGACAGGTAGGAAATGAGCAGTTCTTC,CASRQVGNEQFF
TRBD2,-,12,TRBV20-1,TRBJ2-3,TGCAGTGCTAGCCTAGCGGGAGAGCCGCAGTATTTT,CSASLAGEPQYF
-,many,11,TRBV20-1,TRBJ1-2,TGCAGTGTTTGGCCCAACTATGGCTACACCTTC,CSVWPNYGYTF
-,-,16,TRBV5-1,TRBJ2-3,TGCGCCAGCAGCTTGTCTTTTGTAGGTTACGCAGATACGCAGTATTTT,CASSLSFVGYADTQYF
-,few,16,TRBV7-2,TRBJ2-1,TGTGCCAGCAGCTTAATGCAGGGGCGAAGGTACAATGAGCAGTTCTTC,CASSLMQGRRYNEQFF
-,-,14,TRBV20-1,TRBJ2-5,TGCAGTGCTAGAGTCCGTCCCCGCTCGGAGGCCCAGTACTTC,CSARVRPRSEAQYF
-,many,15,TRBV10-3,TRBJ1-2,TGTGCCATCAGTGATGTGGGGGGGAATAACTATGGCTACACCTTC,CAISDVGGNNYGYTF
TRBD1,-,11,TRBV6-5,TRBJ2-7,TGTGCCGTTCACAGGGGGACCGAGCAGTACTTC,CAVHRGTEQYF
-,-,17,TRBV5-1,TRBJ2-5,TGCGCCAGCAGCTTGTTACCAAGCGGGTCCATACAAGAGACCCAGTACTTC,CASSLLPSGSIQETQYF
-,-,10,TRBV20-1,TRBJ1-1,TGCAGTGCTAGTGGGGCGGAAGCTTTCTTT,CSASGAEAFF
TRBD2,few,17,TRBV11-2,TRBJ2-1,TGTGCCAGCAGTTTTTGGGCGGCGGGGGTGTCCTACAATGAGCAGTTCTTC,CASSFWAAGVSYNEQFF
-,few,16,TRBV14,TRBJ1-1,TGTGCCAGCAGCACCCGGTCAGGCAAGATGAACACTGAAGCTTTCTTT,CASSTRSGKMNTEAFF
-,few,14,TRBV7-9,TRBJ1-5,TGTGCCAGCAGCCCTATAGGGAGGGAGCAGCCCCAGCATTTT,CASSPIGREQPQHF
TRBD1,-,16,TRBV12-3/TRBV12-4,TRBJ1-1,TGTGCCAGCAGCTCTAAGTCGGACAGGGGGCAAACTGAAGCTTTCTTT,CASSSKSDRGQTEAFF
-,few,14,TRBV7-2,TRBJ2-7,TGTGCCAGCAGCTTTTCCCCCTTCCCGGGTGAGCAGTACTTC,CASSFSPFPGEQYF
-,few,15,TRBV7-2,TRBJ1-1,TGTGCCAGCAGCTTAGTTGGGCCGAAGAACACTGAAGCTTTCTTT,CASSLVGPKNTEAFF
-,many,13,TRBV20-1,TRBJ2-7,TGCAGTGCTAGGTCACAAACAGGCGACGAGCAGTACTTC,CSARSQTGDEQYF
TRBD1,few,17,TRBV4-3,TRBJ2-3,TGCGCCAGCAGCCAAGATACAGGGGCTAGTTACACAGATACGCAGTATTTT,CASSQDTGASYTDTQYF
-,few,15,TRBV5-1,TRBJ2-5,TGCGCCAGCAGAAGACTCTTCCAAGGCCAAGAGACCCAGTACTTC,CASRRLFQGQETQYF
TRBD1,-,16,TRBV6-1,TRBJ2-3,TGTGCCAGCAGACAATCGACAGGGCAGGGTACAGATACGCAGTATTTT,CASRQSTGQGTDTQYF
-,-,16,TRBV20-1,TRBJ2-2,TGCAGTGCTAGAGTAGGTACGGCGTCGAACACCGGGGAGCTGTTTTTT,CSARVGTASNTGELFF
TRBD2,-,17,TRBV20-1,TRBJ2-1,TGCAGTGCTAGAGATCCCCGGACTAGCGGAATATACAATGAGCAGTTCTTC,CSARDPRTSGIYNEQFF
TRBD2,few,16,TRBV7-2,TRBJ2-7,TGTGCCAGCAGCTTAGTAGCGGGTTTTAGCTCCTACGAGCAGTACTTC,CASSLVAGFSSYEQYF
TRBD1,-,14,TRBV28,TRBJ2-7,TGTGCCACGGAACGGGGACAGGGGTTCGACGAGCAGTACTTC,CATERGQGFDEQYF
-,few,15,TRBV6-5,TRBJ2-5,TGTGCCAGCAGTTACCCCGCGGCAGCTAAAGAGACCCAGTACTTC,CASSYPAAAKETQYF
-,few,12,TRBV20-1,TRBJ1-2,TGCAGTGCTCAGGGGCGGGGATATGGCTACACCTTC,CSAQGRGYGYTF
-,-,13,TRBV7-9,TRBJ2-1,TGTGCAAGCAGCTTACTGCAGGAGGCCGAGCAGTTCTTC,CASSLLQEAEQFF
-,-,16,TRBV27,TRBJ2-7,TGTGCCAGCAGTAGTCCTCTTATGGACAGCCCCTACGAGCAGTACTTC,CASSSPLMDSPYEQYF
-,few,11,TRBV10-3,TRBJ2-3,TGTGCCATCCACAGGGAAAATACGCAGTATTTT,CAIHRENTQYF
TRBD1,-,13,TRBV6-6,TRBJ1-2,TGTGCCAGCACCGTGGACAGGGCCTATGGCTACACCTTC,CASTVDRAYGYTF
-,many,15,TRBV7-2,TRBJ2-7,TGTGCCAGCAGCTTAAGGTCTAGCGATGGACACGAGCAGTACTTC,CASSLRSSDGHEQYF
TRBD2,few,16,TRBV19,TRBJ2-2,TGTGCCAGTAAGTCCTGGACTAGCGGTAACACCGGGGAGCTGTTTTTT,CASKSWTSGNTGELFF
-,-,15,TRBV3-1,TRBJ2-7,TGTGCCAGCAGCCGCGACTCCCTCCAGAAATACGAGCAGTACTTC,CASSRDSLQKYEQYF
TRBD2,-,17,TRBV4-3,TRBJ2-1,TGCGCCAGCAGCCAAGATCGGGGACTAACTCCGTACAATGAGCAGTTCTTC,CASSQDRGLTPYNEQFF
-,few,15,TRBV5-1,TRBJ1-1,TGCGCCAGCAGCTTTAGGGGGGTTACGAACACTGAAGCTTTCTTT,CASSFRGVTNTEAFF
TRBD1,-,14,TRBV12-3/TRBV12-4,TRBJ2-7,TGTGCCAGCACTCTCGACAGGGAATTCCACGAGCAGTACTTC,CASTLDREFHEQYF
-,-,17,TRBV7-8,TRBJ2-5,TGTGCCAGCAGCCCATTACGGGTGAGGACAGCTCAAGAGACCCAGTACTTC,CASSPLRVRTAQETQYF
-,-,15,TRBV18,TRBJ2-1,TGTGCCAGCTCACCGGGGCCCTTAATCTACAATGAGCAGTTCTTC,CASSPGPLIYNEQFF
-,-,14,TRBV20-1,TRBJ2-3,TGCAGTGCTAGGCCTAGGTGGAATTCAGATACGCAGTATTTT,CSARPRWNSDTQYF
-,many,14,TRBV29-1,TRBJ1-5,TGCAGCGTTGCAGACGGGAACTTAGGGCAGCCCCAGCATTTT,CSVADGNLGQPQHF
-,few,11,TRBV20-1,TRBJ1-2,TGCAGTGCTAGAGATCACTATGGCTACACCTTC,CSARDHYGYTF
-,few,16,TRBV20-1,TRBJ1-3,TGCAGTGCTAGAGATACGGGGGCGGGATCTGGAAACACCATATATTTT,CSARDTGAGSGNTIYF